This T cell receptor beta chain was sequenced in a study of neurological immune-mediated disorders. This clonotype appeared many times. 5'RACE with 10-nucleotide random UMIs generated the cDNA. One entry per CDR3 protein results from TCRdb running MiXCR on the 5' RACE reads. The repertoire has about 60,000 distinct CDR3 sequences, around 3.8% of them found once; the top ten carry roughly 2.2%. V was clipped by 1 base and J by 8 bases, with 18 bases between them. Germline V gives CDR1 DFQATT, CDR2 SNEGSKA (reference sequence). CDR3 length: 16 residues. The sample taken for sequencing was PBMCs. This sequence was found in a woman aged 45-65 years with multiple sclerosis. The V call is TRBV20-1, the J call TRBJ1-6, with D possibly matching TRBD1 (6 bases). DNA of the CDR3: TGCAGTGCTAGAGTCCCGCCTACAGGGCAGCATTCACCCCTCCACTTT. Protein: CSARVPPTGQHSPLHF.